This T cell receptor beta chain was obtained from a study of cytomegalovirus exposure and HLA in healthy donors. This CDR3 is 14 amino acids long. J was trimmed by 15 bases and V by 0 bases; bases with no gene match: 7. The germline V gene encodes CDR1 LNHNV and CDR2 YYDKDF (reference sequence). The PCR used 60 Vbeta and 13 Jbeta primers. TCRdb keeps only in-frame clones here, not all; method: immunoSEQ multiplex PCR. Counted here are roughly 200,000 clones, roughly 80% occurring once; the ten biggest clones make up around 2.8%. The sequencing input was PBMCs. This receptor was identified in a young man in good health and CMV-seronegative. V usage is TRBV15 and J usage is TRBJ2-1, with TRBD2 matching 11 bases. The CDR3 reads CATSREVSGGAWFF. In DNA form, the CDR3 reads TGTGCCACCAGCAGAGAGGTTAGCGGGGGGGCCTGGTTCTTC.